The sample holds many counts of the clone carrying this TCR beta chain. This entry comes from a study of identical twins. Germline V gives CDR1 SGHRS, CDR2 YFSETQ. Trimming at V came to 3 bases and at J to 0 bases, leaving 9 bases not matched to a gene. This CDR3 contains 18 residues. Using its own MiXCR run on the 5' RACE reads, TCRdb lists one record per CDR3 protein. The table shows 350,000 to 600,000 distinct CDR3 sequences, with approximately 15% occurring only once. Another study also made use of these data, one on yellow fever vaccine responses in identical twins.

The receptor was isolated from a woman under 30 in good health. The source material was CD4+ T cells sorted from blood. The rearrangement uses TRBV5-1 and TRBJ2-4; 10 bases agree with TRBD1. In DNA form, the CDR3 reads TGCGCCAGCAGCTACAGGACAGGGGGAATCAGAGCCAAAAACATTCAGTACTTC. It codes for CASSYRTGGIRAKNIQYF.